These 27 T cell receptor beta chains were sequenced from one sample in a study of blood T cell repertoires in COVID-19. Generated by immunoSEQ multiplex PCR, the TCRdb table keeps only in-frame clones and is missing some. The profile shows hundreds of thousands of clones, more than 70% of them singletons. The sample was peripheral blood. The receptors were sampled from a woman aged 25 to 39 with COVID-19, enrolled during active disease.

Concerning this clone: Within the sample, other DNA sequences also encode this same CDR3. The V call is TRBV5-4, the J call TRBJ1-4, with 7 bases that match TRBD1. J lost 4 bases, V lost 3 bases, and 3 bases had no gene match. Looked up from germline, CDR1 is SGHNT and CDR2 is YYREEE (reference sequence). The CDR3 is made up of 14 amino acids. Here the CDR3 reads CASSSGTVNEKLFF. CDR3 nucleotide sequence: TGTGCCAGCAGCTCCGGGACAGTTAATGAAAAACTGTTTTTT.

About this clone: Other nucleotide sequences in the sample specify the same CDR3. The chain joins TRBV6-5 to TRBJ2-5; D is ambiguous. In germline, CDR1 is MNHEY, CDR2 SVGAGI. V was pared by 2 bases and J by 1 base, with 5 bases between. The length of the CDR3 is 13 residues. This CDR3 reads CASSYGSQETQYF. CDR3 sequence (DNA): TGTGCCAGCAGTTACGGCAGCCAAGAGACCCAGTACTTC.

Turning to this clone: This sample includes further DNA sequences coding for the same CDR3. The chain combines TRBV6-5 with TRBJ1-1; the D is unclear. The CDR3 sequence is 13 residues long. The V gene's germline CDR1 is MNHEY and CDR2 SVGAGI. V lost 6 bases and J 1 base, leaving 9 bases between the germline ends. The CDR3 reads CASSRGENTEAFF. In nucleotides, the CDR3 is TGTGCCAGCAGCCGAGGAGAGAACACTGAAGCTTTCTTT.

The gene calls are TRBV2 and TRBJ2-3, with 7 positions matching TRBD2. The ends lost 1 base at V and 2 bases at J; junction bases unmatched: 9. Germline V lookup: CDR1 SNHLY, CDR2 FYNNEI. The CDR3 is 17 residues long. The CDR3 nucleotides read TGTGCCAGCAGTGAAGGTGGACTAGTCGGGCCCACAGATACGCAGTATTTT. Translation gives CASSEGGLVGPTDTQYF.

V and J are TRBV2 and TRBJ1-3; D might be TRBD1 (6 bases). Trimming removed 6 bases from V and 2 bases from J, with 20 bases in between. CDR1 and CDR2 from the germline V gene are SNHLY and FYNNEI. This CDR3 is 17 amino acids long. As DNA, the CDR3 is TGTGCCAGCAGCCCGGGGGGGCAGGCATTGCCTGGAAACACCATATATTTT. Its translation: CASSPGGQALPGNTIYF.

The table lists this clone with a count of one. The chain couples TRBV27 to TRBJ2-7, with TRBD2 matching over 7 bases. With 5 bases clipped from V and 2 bases from J, the junction kept 6 bases outside the gene matches. This CDR3 contains 14 residues. Germline loops: CDR1 MNHEY, CDR2 SMNVEV (reference sequence). The DNA of the CDR3 is TGTGCCAGCAGTGGGCCGGGACTAACCTACGAGCAGTACTTC. Its protein product is CASSGPGLTYEQYF.

The genes are TRBV4-2 and TRBJ1-2; 7 bases are a match to TRBD1. CDR3 size: 15 residues. The trim removed 0 bases at V and 8 bases at J, leaving 9 bases unmatched. Germline loops: CDR1 LGHNA, CDR2 YNFKEQ. The CDR3, as DNA: TGTGCCAGCAGCCAAGATGGGAAACAGGGGAACGGCTACACCTTC. This codes for CASSQDGKQGNGYTF.

This chain connects TRBV6-6 to TRBJ2-1; 7 nucleotides align to TRBD1. Trimming at V came to 4 bases and at J to 6 bases, leaving 6 bases not matched to a gene. The CDR3 totals 14 residues. CDR1 and CDR2 from the germline V gene are MNHNY and SVGAGI (reference sequence). As DNA, the CDR3 is TGTGCCAGCAGTTCCGACAGGGCGGCCAATGAGCAGTTCTTC. It yields the protein CASSSDRAANEQFF.

This chain links TRBV18 with TRBJ2-5; D uncertain. The V and J ends lost 6 bases and 7 bases respectively, with 15 bases between them. The CDR3 consists of 13 residues. Looked up from germline, CDR1 is KGHSH and CDR2 is LQKENI. The DNA of the CDR3 is TGTGCCAGCTCGGAGACCCGTGATGGGACCCAGTACTTC. It specifies CASSETRDGTQYF.

The rearrangement joins TRBV29-1 to TRBJ2-3, with D tentatively TRBD1 (6 bases). In germline, CDR1 is SQVTM, CDR2 ANQGSEA. Trimming pared 7 bases from V and 2 bases from J, leaving 13 bases between. This CDR3 comprises 13 residues. DNA for the CDR3: TGCAGCGCCTCACAGGGACCCACAGATACGCAGTATTTT. As protein: CSASQGPTDTQYF.

V usage is TRBV5-1 and J usage is TRBJ1-1; TRBD1 aligns across 7 bases. V dropped 5 bases and J dropped 2; count of bases not matched to a gene: 3. The CDR3 runs 13 residues. Germline V lookup: CDR1 SGHRS, CDR2 YFSETQ. CDR3 nucleotide sequence: TGCGCCAGCAGTCAGGGGGGAAACACTGAAGCTTTCTTT. It is translated as CASSQGGNTEAFF.

This clone has just one count. The V call is TRBV7-3, the J call TRBJ2-3; D is perhaps TRBD1 (5 bases). Per germline, CDR1 SGHTA and CDR2 FQGTGA. The ends were cut back, 0 bases at V and 3 bases at J, with 13 bases in the middle. This CDR3 region has 16 residues. CDR3: CASSLTSTGGTDTQYF. Here the CDR3 DNA reads TGTGCCAGCAGCTTAACGAGCACAGGCGGAACAGATACGCAGTATTTT.

The chain joins TRBV2 to TRBJ2-2; TRBD1 matches 12 bases. This CDR3 has 18 residues. CDR1 and CDR2 from the germline V gene are SNHLY and FYNNEI. V shed 2 bases and J 2 bases; nucleotides not matched to a gene: 6. The CDR3 protein is CASSERGTGGGNTGELFF. The CDR3 region has the DNA TGTGCCAGCAGTGAAAGAGGGACAGGGGGCGGAAACACCGGGGAGCTGTTTTTT.

The chain carries TRBV30 and TRBJ1-6; 7 bases align to TRBD1. J gave up 8 bases and V 1 base, and 5 bases lay outside the gene matches. The CDR3 spans 14 residues. In germline, CDR1 is GTSNPN, CDR2 SVGIG (reference sequence). The CDR3 sequence: CAWSGGQLHSPLHF. DNA of the CDR3: TGTGCCTGGAGTGGGGGACAGCTTCATTCACCCCTCCACTTT.

The gene calls are TRBV5-4 and TRBJ1-1; D remains ambiguous. CDR1 SGHNT and CDR2 YYREEE come from the germline V gene (reference sequence). The CDR3 covers 12 residues. V gave up 3 bases and J gave up 7 bases, with 10 bases separating them. The CDR3 region is CASSWEAGEAFF. CDR3 DNA sequence: TGTGCCAGCAGCTGGGAGGCGGGTGAAGCTTTCTTT.

The chain combines TRBV27 with TRBJ2-7, with TRBD2 as a possible D gene (7 bases). V lost 2 bases and J lost 0, with 17 bases in between. The CDR3 is 17 amino acids. Germline loops: CDR1 MNHEY, CDR2 SMNVEV (reference sequence). CDR3 in DNA: TGTGCCAGCAGTTTAGGGGGGGGACACCAAAGCTCCTACGAGCAGTACTTC. Translating it yields CASSLGGGHQSSYEQYF.

This rearrangement joins TRBV30 to TRBJ2-5; 9 nucleotides align to TRBD2. With 1 base clipped from V and 1 base from J, the junction kept 10 bases outside the gene matches. This CDR3 is 17 amino acids long. Germline CDR1 GTSNPN, CDR2 SVGIG (reference sequence). The CDR3 nucleotides are TGTGCCTGGAGTGACCTACTGACTAGCGGTCCCCAAGAGACCCAGTACTTC. Translated, it gives CAWSDLLTSGPQETQYF. The full variable domain, rest sourced from reference TRBV30 and TRBJ2-5, is SQTIHQWPATLVQPVGSPLSLECTVEGTSNPNLYWYRQAAGRGLQLLFYSVGIGQISSEVPQNLSASRPQDRQFILSSKKLLLSDSGFYLCAWSDLLTSGPQETQYFGPGTRLLVL.

J is TRBJ2-1 and V is TRBV2, with 9 bases aligning to TRBD2. The CDR3 loop spans 16 amino acids. The germline V gene has CDR1 SNHLY and CDR2 FYNNEI. The J segment lost 0 bases and the V segment lost 4 bases, leaving 4 bases of the junction unmatched. In DNA form, the CDR3 reads TGTGCCAGCAGTGGGACTAGCGAGGACTCCTACAATGAGCAGTTCTTC. It codes for CASSGTSEDSYNEQFF.

The rearrangement uses TRBV6-5 and TRBJ2-7; D perhaps matches TRBD2 (5 bases). The CDR3 consists of 14 residues. Trimming left V 2 bases short and J 0 bases short, with 8 bases between. Looked up from germline, CDR1 is MNHEY and CDR2 is SVGAGI. Here the CDR3 reads CASSYTGNSYEQYF. CDR3 bases: TGTGCCAGCAGTTACACGGGGAACTCCTACGAGCAGTACTTC.

This chain uses TRBV5-1 with TRBJ1-1; a weak D match, TRBD1 (5 bases). The V gene lost 5 bases and the J gene lost 0 bases, with 11 bases spanning the gap. CDR1 is SGHRS and CDR2 is YFSETQ in the germline V gene. This CDR3 region has 14 residues. This CDR3 is CASSRTDMNTEAFF. As DNA, the CDR3 is TGCGCCAGCAGTCGGACGGACATGAACACTGAAGCTTTCTTT.

The V and J genes are TRBV10-1 and TRBJ2-3; tentative D call: TRBD2 (5 bases). Trimming pared 0 bases from V and 2 bases from J, leaving 18 bases between. The CDR3 runs 18 residues. From germline, CDR1 is WNHNN and CDR2 SYGVQD (reference sequence). DNA of the CDR3: TGCGCCAGCAGTGAGTCTACCCTGGGAGCCAGGAACACAGATACGCAGTATTTT. Its translation is CASSESTLGARNTDTQYF.

The chain employs TRBV19 and TRBJ1-2, with no clear D. CDR3 size: 11 residues. The V end lost 10 bases, the J end lost 4 bases, and 10 bases lay between the germline ends. The germline V gene has CDR1 LNHDA and CDR2 SQIVND (reference sequence). In DNA, the CDR3 is TGTGCCACGGAAGCGAGCTATGGCTACACCTTC. Encoded protein: CATEASYGYTF.

V usage is TRBV6-1 and J usage is TRBJ2-7, with TRBD2 matching 8 bases. The CDR3 is 14 residues long. Trimming at V came to 3 bases and at J to 5 bases, leaving 6 bases not matched to a gene. Germline V gene sequence: CDR1 MNHNS, CDR2 SASEGT. CDR3 protein: CASSDGGRSHEQYF. As DNA, the CDR3 is TGTGCCAGCAGTGACGGCGGGAGGTCCCACGAGCAGTACTTC.

This chain uses TRBV6-4 with TRBJ2-1; TRBD2 matches 12 bases. Trimming at V came to 7 bases and at J to 6 bases, leaving 7 bases not matched to a gene. The length of the CDR3 is 15 residues. The germline gives CDR1 MRHNA, CDR2 SNTAGT. DNA for the CDR3: TGTGCCAGCAAAGCTCTAGCGGGAGGGGGCAATGAGCAGTTCTTC. This encodes CASKALAGGGNEQFF.

V is TRBV30 and J is TRBJ1-1, with TRBD1 as a possible D gene (6 bases). With 2 bases removed from V and 12 bases from J, the gap between germline ends came to 13 bases. Germline V gene data show CDR1 as GTSNPN and CDR2 as SVGIG (reference sequence). This CDR3 spans 11 amino acids. CDR3: CAWSYEQGSFF. As DNA, the CDR3 is TGTGCCTGGAGTTATGAACAGGGATCTTTCTTT.

This chain uses TRBV5-4 with TRBJ2-5, with a possible D match to TRBD1 (6 bases). Germline assignment: CDR1 SGHNT and CDR2 YYREEE (reference sequence). V was pared by 4 bases and J by 5 bases, with 18 bases between. The CDR3 length is 15 residues. CDR3 region: CASSLRDTPGETQYF. Here the CDR3 DNA reads TGTGCCAGCAGCCTACGGGACACCCCGGGGGAGACCCAGTACTTC.

A few counts support this clone. The chain is built from TRBV11-2 and TRBJ2-7; D is perhaps TRBD1 (6 bases). Germline CDR1 is SGHAT and CDR2 is FQNNGV. The CDR3 sequence is 14 residues long. V dropped 1 base and J dropped 13 bases, with 20 bases sitting between them. The DNA of the CDR3 is TGTGCCAGCAGCTTAGGGCAGGGGAGAAGGGCGGTATACTTC. This sequence encodes CASSLGQGRRAVYF.